This T cell receptor (beta chain) originates from a study of blood T cells in healthy people across ages. The second PCR ran roughly 6 to 11 cycles with a sample-barcoded 5' primer and J-beta primers. TCRdb recomputed calls from the 5' RACE reads with MiXCR, one row per CDR3 protein. Here the sample spans about 1.4 million distinct CDR3 sequences, almost 60% being singletons. The sample holds a few counts of this clonotype. Its antigen is unidentified. The CDR3 extends over 15 amino acids. Germline V lookup: CDR1 MNHEY, CDR2 SMNVEV (reference sequence). The V end was cut by 8 bases, the J end by 2 bases, with 17 bases between. Study conclusions and caveats: A conclusive naive versus antigen-experienced comparison was prevented by the unsorted PBMCs.

Sequencing was performed on blood. The sequence was obtained from a man between 18 and 35 years old in good health. The chain links TRBV27 to TRBJ2-3, with TRBD2 as a possible D gene (6 bases). The CDR3 spells CASHHGTAPTDTQYF. In DNA, the CDR3 is TGTGCCAGCCACCATGGGACTGCCCCCACAGATACGCAGTATTTT.